This T cell receptor (beta chain) is drawn from a study of blood T cell repertoires in COVID-19. The CDR3 is 14 residues long. Germline V CDR1 and CDR2: MNHNS, SASEGT. The V end was cut by 3 bases, the J end by 0 bases, with 8 bases between. Profiled with immunoSEQ multiplex PCR; TCRdb holds only in-frame clones, not every one. The sample includes roughly 45,000 clones, about 88% of them seen just once. This clone was found once. The chain carries TRBV6-1 and TRBJ1-2; D is undetermined. The TCR comes from a man aged 50-60 years with active COVID-19. The sample was peripheral blood. In DNA, the CDR3 is TGTGCCAGCAGTGACGTCGGTACTAACTATGGCTACACCTTC. As protein: CASSDVGTNYGYTF.